The clone carrying this TCR beta chain has only one observation. These data originate in a study of technical replicates of blood from several donors. Trimming removed 3 bases at V and 2 bases at J, with 11 bases between. Germline V gene lookup returns CDR1 SGHRS and CDR2 YFSETQ. The CDR3 is 14 residues long. Produced via immunoSEQ multiplex PCR; TCRdb's table is partial and in-frame only. The sample contains fewer than 100,000 clones, around 97% of which appear only once. The chain couples TRBV5-1 to TRBJ1-2; perhaps TRBD1 as D (6 bases). The TCR comes from a human donor in good health. The sequenced material came from T cells isolated from PBMCs. The CDR3 loop reads CASSWDGQNYGYTF. Written as DNA, the CDR3 is TGCGCCAGCAGCTGGGATGGACAGAACTATGGCTACACCTTC.